The rows below give T cell receptor beta chains drawn from one sample of a study of cytotoxic CD8 clonotypes in ibrutinib-treated CLL. TCRdb keeps only in-frame clones here, not all; method: immunoSEQ multiplex PCR. The sample has 15,000 to 20,000 clones, around 63% seen once. The sample consisted of PBMCs, taken before ibrutinib treatment. The origin of the receptors is a human donor with chronic lymphocytic leukemia. Each CDR3 is given with its conserved first and last residue. The D gene is left open where the match is weak. Some rows mark clone size as missing; the rest say once, few, many or name a class of expanded clone.

D	V	length	J	size	DNA	CDR3
TRBD1	TRBV29-1	12	TRBJ1-2	NA	TGCAGCGGGGGACAGGGAGGCTATGGCTACACCTTC	CSGGQGGYGYTF
NA	TRBV5-1	12	TRBJ2-3	few	TGCGCCAGCAGCGCCGGGGCAGATACGCAGTATTTT	CASSAGADTQYF
NA	TRBV7-8	14	TRBJ2-2	NA	TGTGCCAGCAGAGACAGTTTAGACACCGGGGAGCTGTTTTTT	CASRDSLDTGELFF
NA	TRBV28	14	TRBJ1-2	NA	TGTGCCAGCAGTCAAGTAGAAGGGGCCTATGGCTACACCTTC	CASSQVEGAYGYTF
NA	TRBV5-5	14	TRBJ1-6	NA	TGTGCCAGCAGCCGGCCCGAACTCAATTCACCCCTCCACTTT	CASSRPELNSPLHF
NA	TRBV7-2	16	TRBJ2-5	NA	TGTGCCAGCAGCTTAGGCTTTCTTCTCCTTGAGGAGACCCAGTACTTC	CASSLGFLLLEETQYF
NA	TRBV6-1	14	TRBJ1-2	NA	TGTGCCAGCACAGTGGGCGACGCTAACTATGGCTACACCTTC	CASTVGDANYGYTF
TRBD2	TRBV4-2	19	TRBJ2-2	NA	TGTGCCAGCAGCCAACGGGGACTAGCGGGGGGTCTGAACACCGGGGAGCTGTTTTTT	CASSQRGLAGGLNTGELFF
NA	TRBV29-1	13	TRBJ2-5	NA	TGCAGCTCCGCTCCCGGACAGCAAGAGACCCAGTACTTC	CSSAPGQQETQYF
TRBD1	TRBV5-1	15	TRBJ1-1	NA	TGCGCCAGCAGCTTCCAGGGGGCGCACGGCACTGAAGCTTTCTTT	CASSFQGAHGTEAFF
TRBD1	TRBV7-2	15	TRBJ1-4	NA	TGTGCCAGCAGCTTAGGTGGGACAGAGAATGAAAAACTGTTTTTT	CASSLGGTENEKLFF
NA	TRBV6-4	14	TRBJ1-1	NA	TGTGCCAGCAGCACCGGGACACAGAACACTGAAGCTTTCTTT	CASSTGTQNTEAFF
NA	TRBV6-6	14	TRBJ2-7	NA	TGTGCCAGCAGTTACGGGCAGCCCAGCTACGAGCAGTACTTC	CASSYGQPSYEQYF
NA	TRBV21-1	16	TRBJ1-3	NA	TGTGCCAGCAGTATGAATGTACAACACGCACGAAACACCATATATTTT	CASSMNVQHARNTIYF
TRBD1	TRBV9	14	TRBJ2-2	NA	TGTGCCAGTAGCGAAGGACAGGGGGCCGGGGAGCTGTTTTTT	CASSEGQGAGELFF
TRBD2	TRBV7-9	15	TRBJ2-1	few	TGTGCCAGCAGCCCCGGGGGAGGGTCCTACAATGAGCAGTTCTTC	CASSPGGGSYNEQFF
TRBD1	TRBV27	15	TRBJ2-3	NA	TGTGCCAGCAGTCCAGAGGGACAGGGGGGAGATACGCAGTATTTT	CASSPEGQGGDTQYF
TRBD1	TRBV9	15	TRBJ1-2	NA	TGTGCCAGCAGCGCTGGGACAGGGGTTCCCTATGGCTACACCTTC	CASSAGTGVPYGYTF
TRBD1	TRBV28	12	TRBJ1-4	NA	TGTGCCAGCAGCACAAAGGGGGCAAAACTGTTTTTT	CASSTKGAKLFF
NA	TRBV28	13	TRBJ1-2	NA	TGTGCCAGCAGTTTGGGGGGGCCGTATGGCTACACCTTC	CASSLGGPYGYTF
NA	TRBV7-3	16	TRBJ1-1	NA	TGTGCCAGCGCCCCCTTTCCGGTGGGGCCGGGCACTGAAGCTTTCTTT	CASAPFPVGPGTEAFF
TRBD2	TRBV6-6	15	TRBJ2-1	NA	TGTGCCAGCAGGACCAGCGGGAGCTCCTACAATGAGCAGTTCTTC	CASRTSGSSYNEQFF
NA	TRBV7-9	14	TRBJ1-4	NA	TGTGCCAGCAGCTTACAAGGGACTAATGAAAAACTGTTTTTT	CASSLQGTNEKLFF
NA	TRBV2	15	TRBJ2-3	few	TGTGCCAGCAGTGAAGAGGGGGGGAATACAGATACGCAGTATTTT	CASSEEGGNTDTQYF
NA	TRBV11-2	16	TRBJ1-3	NA	TGTGCCAGCAGCCGGAGGGGGTTACACTCTGGAAACACCATATATTTT	CASSRRGLHSGNTIYF
TRBD1	TRBV19	13	TRBJ1-6	few	TGTGCCAGTACCGGGACAGGGGTTTCACCCCTCCACTTT	CASTGTGVSPLHF
TRBD1	TRBV18	15	TRBJ2-4	NA	TGTGCCAGCTCACAGACAGGGGAAGGGGGAAACATTCAGTACTTC	CASSQTGEGGNIQYF
NA	TRBV6-6	14	TRBJ2-7	NA	TGTGCCAGCAGTAGCCCTAGTTCCTCCTACGAGCAGTACTTC	CASSSPSSSYEQYF
TRBD2	TRBV29-1	12	TRBJ2-5	NA	TGCAGCTTCGGGGGGGGCGCGGAGACCCAGTACTTC	CSFGGGAETQYF
NA	TRBV18	13	TRBJ2-3	NA	TGTGCCAGCTCACCACAAAACACAGATACGCAGTATTTT	CASSPQNTDTQYF
NA	TRBV9	14	TRBJ2-3	NA	TGTGCCAGCAGCGCAGGAGGAGGGCCAGATACGCAGTATTTT	CASSAGGGPDTQYF
NA	TRBV5-5	12	TRBJ2-7	NA	TGTGCCAGCAGCGGAGGCTTGGCGGAGCAGTACTTC	CASSGGLAEQYF
TRBD1	TRBV19	15	TRBJ1-3	NA	TGTGCCAGTAGTATTGAAGGGACAGTTGGAAACACCATATATTTT	CASSIEGTVGNTIYF
TRBD2	TRBV4-2	19	TRBJ2-5	NA	TGTGCCAGCAGCCGAAACTTCGGGACTAGCGGGGGGATGCAAGAGACCCAGTACTTC	CASSRNFGTSGGMQETQYF
TRBD1	TRBV7-2	16	TRBJ1-2	NA	TGTGCCAGCAGCTTACAGGACAGGGGGCGGGACTATGGCTACACCTTC	CASSLQDRGRDYGYTF